This section outlines one T cell receptor (beta chain) sequence together with its context. This sample stems from a study of blood T cells in healthy people across ages. Germline CDR1 reads SGHRS; CDR2 reads YFSETQ. The CDR3 extends over 17 amino acids. Deletions cut 3 bases from V and 5 bases from J, with 22 bases between. Primed by a sample-barcoded 5' primer and a J-beta primer mix, a second PCR proceeded for about 6 to 12 cycles. TCRdb used MiXCR to reprocess the 5' RACE reads, holding one entry per CDR3 protein. The data contain approximately 1.5 million distinct CDR3 sequences, roughly a third of them singletons.

This chain connects TRBV5-1 to TRBJ2-3; tentatively, D is TRBD1 or TRBD2 (5 bases each). The sequence was collected from a woman in her 30s in good health. The sequenced sample consisted of blood. CDR3 sequence: CASSSPHGAFGEDTQYF. CDR3 coding DNA: TGCGCCAGCAGCTCCCCCCACGGGGCATTTGGGGAAGATACGCAGTATTTT.